This T cell receptor beta chain was documented in a study of blood T cells in healthy people across ages. The CDR3 runs 15 residues. The germline CDR1 and CDR2 sequences are MDHEN and SYDVKM. A sample-barcoded 5' primer and a J-beta primer mix were used in a second PCR of roughly 6 to 11 cycles. Using its own MiXCR run on the 5' RACE reads, TCRdb lists one record per CDR3 protein. The sample includes approximately 810,000 distinct CDR3 sequences, more than 25% of them seen just once. Worth noting for this clonotype: As yet, its antigen is unknown.

Study observations and caveats: The long-lived group displayed more naive CD4+ cells, plus higher diversity, than the aged donors did. Per million T cells, the diversity of TCR beta decreased roughly linearly as age advanced.

Material: blood. The chain uses TRBV28 and TRBJ2-4, with D perhaps TRBD2 (7 bases). The tail of the sequence fits TRBJ2-7 better, so the J call may be wrong. This TCR derives from a woman of 80 years or more in good health. CDR3: CASSLLAEGENEQYF. CDR3 in DNA: TGTGCCAGCAGTTTACTAGCGGAGGGGGAGAACGAGCAGTACTTC.